This T cell receptor (beta chain) emerged from a study of blood T cell repertoires in COVID-19. About the research overall: Whether acute or convalescent, the COVID-19 samples came from the United States, Italy and Spain. T cells, B-cell-depleted T cells, or PBMCs provided the cDNA or gDNA that served as material.

The CDR3 totals 16 residues. In germline, CDR1 is LNHDA, CDR2 SQIVND (reference sequence). Source study methods: Reference gene primer amplification yielded estimated nucleated cell counts. This table comes from immunoSEQ multiplex PCR, and its TCRdb copy is limited to in-frame clones, with some not included. That table gives V, J and clone size, and the DNA gave D and trimming. The table includes about 220,000 clones, 70% to 85% detected once. This clone was seen more than once but under ten times. One end of the junction varies from germline; a read error may be responsible. Sequenced: PBMCs or T cells enriched from blood (not recorded which). The TCR sequence derives from a woman aged 40 to 50 with acute COVID-19. The chain recombines TRBV19 with TRBJ2-7; 9 bases line up with TRBD2. DNA of the CDR3: TGTGCCAGTAGTAGCGGGAGGGCTTTTCCCTCCGACGAGCAGTACTTC. It codes for CASSSGRAFPSDEQYF. The entire variable domain, with the rest obtained from reference TRBV19 and TRBJ2-7, is as follows: DGGITQSPKYLFRKEGQNVTLSCEQNLNHDAMYWYRQDPGQGLRLIYYSQIVNDFQKGDIAEGYSVSREKKESFPLTVTSAQKNPTAFYLCASSSGRAFPSDEQYFGPGTRLTVT.